This T cell receptor (beta chain) stems from a study of T cell responses to AZD1222 COVID-19 vaccine (dated by TCRdb to the early 2020s). The study in broad terms: Because spike-specific TCR depth and breadth did not differ between the two schedules, AZD1222 recipients who got a second dose at roughly 4 weeks were pooled with those who got a second dose at roughly 12 weeks. Trial participants were enrolled by age into 18-55, 56-69 and 70-plus year subgroups, with 148, 28 and 57 TCR-sequenced participants respectively. A total of approximately 240 trial participants underwent TCR sequencing, of whom about 210 received two doses of AZD1222 and some 25 received two doses of the MenACWY control vaccine.

Taken with the paper, the label for time point translates to: baseline before first vaccination. Samples from vaccinated people were obtained from the UK trials COV001 and COV002, which included a single-blind randomized controlled phase 2/3 trial of AZD1222 (ChAdOx1 nCoV-19) in healthy adults. For TCRbeta chain sequencing, PBMC samples were collected from trial participants at day 0 and at day 28 after the second dose. The CDR3 regions of human TCRbeta chains were subjected to immunosequencing. The study's own analysis went as follows. TCRs in the repertoires were matched against a reference library of SARS-CoV-2-specific TCRs that had been generated with the MIRA antigen-specificity platform. Breadth was defined as the fraction of unique TCRs that were SARS-CoV-2-associated, and depth was defined as the fraction of total T cells that were SARS-CoV-2-associated. Using the MIRA data, each spike-specific TCR was mapped to the spike region that the TCR reacts to and placed in a CD4 or CD8 class. Log10-transformed breadth and depth values were compared by one-way ANOVA with Sidak's multiple comparisons tests. TCRdb limited this immuneACCESS table to in-frame rearrangements with V and J called. A share of clones is missing; checked studies link under half to unresolved V genes, and the rest is unexplained. D and trimming come from the DNA, and the V and J calls and clone size come from that table. The sample includes about 120,000 clones, with around 85% observed a single time. Less than 10% of the sample is taken by the ten largest.

Via the germline V gene, CDR1 is ENHRY and CDR2 SYGVKD. V loses 6 bases at its end and J loses 3 bases; junction bases beyond the gene matches: 10. The CDR3 measures 16 amino acids from cysteine to phenylalanine. Kept here is only the CDR3 DNA, which spans 48 bases and is read in frame from base 1. A word on this clone: Its cognate antigen has yet to be identified. Base-call qualities are not available, and no considerably larger clone is one nucleotide away.

What the study reported, not specific to this receptor: After two AZD1222 doses, both the breadth and the depth of spike-specific TCRs were significantly higher than at day 0 and than in MenACWY recipients. Conclusions about previously exposed vaccinees are limited, since just 6 or 7 AZD1222 recipients were seropositive for SARS-CoV-2 at baseline. Reportedly, close to half of the unique spike-specific TCRs recognized epitopes lying outside the regions that are mutated in the B.1.351 and B.1.1.7 variants. Participants were mostly white British, with more females than males. The authors suggested clonal diversity may have been underestimated. The vaccine-associated CD4 TCRs covered the entire spike protein, and the dominant responses fell in regions 160-218 and 743-854. Because no day 14 peak-response samples were available, repertoires were characterized only after the peak T cell response. In the small 56-69-year group, the increase in depth fell short of significance, most likely because of low power.

The sequence joins TRBV10-3 to TRBJ1-5, with TRBD1 identical over 8 junction bases. The receptor was isolated from an adult in good health. This material consisted of peripheral blood, taken on day 0 of AZD1222 vaccination. CDR3 loop: CAISDSTGAPNQPQHF. The sequence in DNA is TGTGCCATCAGCGACTCGACAGGGGCCCCCAATCAGCCCCAGCATTTT.